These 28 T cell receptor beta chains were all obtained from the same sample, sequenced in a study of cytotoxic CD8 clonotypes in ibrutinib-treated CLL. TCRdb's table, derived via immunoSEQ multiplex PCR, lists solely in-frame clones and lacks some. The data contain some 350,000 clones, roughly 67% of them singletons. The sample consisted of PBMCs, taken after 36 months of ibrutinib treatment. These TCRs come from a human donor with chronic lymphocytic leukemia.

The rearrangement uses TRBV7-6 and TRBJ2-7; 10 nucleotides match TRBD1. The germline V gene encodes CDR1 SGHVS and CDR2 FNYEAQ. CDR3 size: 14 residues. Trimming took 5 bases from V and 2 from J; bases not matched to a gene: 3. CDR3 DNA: TGTGCCAGCAGCCTAGGACAGGGGGCCTACGAGCAGTACTTC. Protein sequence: CASSLGQGAYEQYF.

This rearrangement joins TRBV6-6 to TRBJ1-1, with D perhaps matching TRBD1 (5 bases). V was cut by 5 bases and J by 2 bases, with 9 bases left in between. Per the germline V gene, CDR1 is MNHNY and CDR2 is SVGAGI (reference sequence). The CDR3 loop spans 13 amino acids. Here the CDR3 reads CASSRQINTEAFF. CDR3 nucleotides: TGTGCCAGCAGTAGACAGATCAACACTGAAGCTTTCTTT.

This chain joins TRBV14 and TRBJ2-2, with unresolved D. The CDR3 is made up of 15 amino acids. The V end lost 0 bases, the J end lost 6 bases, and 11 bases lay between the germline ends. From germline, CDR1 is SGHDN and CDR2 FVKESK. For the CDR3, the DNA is TGTGCCAGCAGCCAAGACAGTCGCGTGGCCGGGGAGCTGTTTTTT. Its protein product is CASSQDSRVAGELFF.

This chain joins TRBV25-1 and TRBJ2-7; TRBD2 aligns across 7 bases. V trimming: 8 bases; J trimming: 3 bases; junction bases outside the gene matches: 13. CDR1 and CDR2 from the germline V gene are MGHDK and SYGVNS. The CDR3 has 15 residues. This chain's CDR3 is CASQTIGGGFYEQYF. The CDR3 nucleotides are TGTGCCAGCCAAACTATCGGCGGGGGTTTCTACGAGCAGTACTTC.

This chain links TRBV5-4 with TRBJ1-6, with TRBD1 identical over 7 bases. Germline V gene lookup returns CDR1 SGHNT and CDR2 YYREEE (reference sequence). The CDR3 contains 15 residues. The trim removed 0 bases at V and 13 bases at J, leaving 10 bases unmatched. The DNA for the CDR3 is TGTGCCAGCAGCTTGGCCGGACAGGCCACCTCTCCCCTCCACTTT. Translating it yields CASSLAGQATSPLHF.

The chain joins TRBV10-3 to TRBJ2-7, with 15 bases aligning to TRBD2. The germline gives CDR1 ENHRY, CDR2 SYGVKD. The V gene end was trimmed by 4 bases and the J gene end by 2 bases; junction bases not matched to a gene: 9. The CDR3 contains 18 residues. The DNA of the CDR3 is TGTGCCATCAGTGCCGGGACTAGCGGGGGGACAAAAACCTACGAGCAGTACTTC. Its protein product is CAISAGTSGGTKTYEQYF.

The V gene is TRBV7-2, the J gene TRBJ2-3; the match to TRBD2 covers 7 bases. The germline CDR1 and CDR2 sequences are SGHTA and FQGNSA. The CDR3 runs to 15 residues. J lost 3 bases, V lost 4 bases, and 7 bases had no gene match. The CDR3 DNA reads TGTGCCAGCAGCTCCGGGGACTACAAAACAGATACGCAGTATTTT. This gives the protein CASSSGDYKTDTQYF.

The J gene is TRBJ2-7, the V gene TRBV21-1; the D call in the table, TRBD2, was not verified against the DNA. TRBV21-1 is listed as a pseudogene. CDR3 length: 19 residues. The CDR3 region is CASSKVYVSRRVFAYEQYF. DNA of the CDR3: TGTGCCAGCAGCAAAGTATACGTTTCGAGGAGGGTTTTTGCCTACGAGCAGTACTTC.

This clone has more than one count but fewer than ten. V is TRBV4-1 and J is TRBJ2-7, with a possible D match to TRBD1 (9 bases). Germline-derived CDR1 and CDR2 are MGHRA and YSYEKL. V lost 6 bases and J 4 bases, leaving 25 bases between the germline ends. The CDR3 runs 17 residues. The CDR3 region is CASSSGQGGGFRYEQYF. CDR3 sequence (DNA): TGCGCCAGCAGTTCGGGACAGGGCGGGGGGTTTAGATACGAGCAGTACTTC.

CDR3 nucleotide sequence: TGTGCCAGCAGCTTATTTGGGGCAGGGGGATACGAGCAGTACTTC. Translating gives CASSLFGAGGYEQYF. V usage is TRBV7-3 and J usage is TRBJ2-7, with 7 nucleotides matching TRBD1. The germline V gene has CDR1 SGHTA and CDR2 FQGTGA. The CDR3 has 15 residues. V trimming: 2 bases; J trimming: 4 bases; junction bases outside the gene matches: 8.

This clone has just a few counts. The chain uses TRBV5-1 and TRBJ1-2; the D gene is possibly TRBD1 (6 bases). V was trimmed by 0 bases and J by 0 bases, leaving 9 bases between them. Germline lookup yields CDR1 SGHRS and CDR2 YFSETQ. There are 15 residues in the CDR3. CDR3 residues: CASSLDRVANYGYTF. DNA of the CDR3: TGCGCCAGCAGCTTGGACAGGGTAGCTAACTATGGCTACACCTTC. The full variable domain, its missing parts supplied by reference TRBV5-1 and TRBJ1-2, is KAGVTQTPRYLIKTRGQQVTLSCSPISGHRSVSWYQQTPGQGLQFLFEYFSETQRNKGNFPGRFSGRQFSNSRSEMNVSTLELGDSALYLCASSLDRVANYGYTFGSGTRLTVV.

CDR3 in amino acids: CASKPWGKANEKLFF. CDR3 nucleotide sequence: TGTGCCAGTAAACCCTGGGGTAAAGCTAATGAAAAACTGTTTTTT. This chain joins TRBV19 and TRBJ1-4, with D unclear. The V end was cut by 7 bases, the J end by 3 bases, with 15 bases between. The CDR3 is 15 amino acids. The germline gives CDR1 LNHDA, CDR2 SQIVND (reference sequence).

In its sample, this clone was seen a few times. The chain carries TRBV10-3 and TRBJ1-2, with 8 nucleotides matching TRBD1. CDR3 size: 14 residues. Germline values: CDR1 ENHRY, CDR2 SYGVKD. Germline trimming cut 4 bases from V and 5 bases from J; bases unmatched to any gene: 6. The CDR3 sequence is CAISGGTGIYGYTF. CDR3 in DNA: TGTGCCATCAGTGGGGGGACAGGCATTTATGGCTACACCTTC.

DNA of the CDR3: TGTGCCACCAGCAGAGTACCCCTCGCCGGACAGAACCGGGGGGATACGCAGTATTTT. Translating gives CATSRVPLAGQNRGDTQYF. The V call is TRBV15, the J call TRBJ2-3; D possibly uses TRBD1 or TRBD2 (6 bases each). The CDR3 loop spans 19 amino acids. V was trimmed by 1 base and J by 6 bases, leaving 26 bases between them. Germline CDR1 and CDR2: LNHNV and YYDKDF (reference sequence).

DNA for the CDR3: TGTGCCAGCAGCCGAGGGACAGGGATCGGCTACAATGAGCAGTTCTTC. This gives the protein CASSRGTGIGYNEQFF. The genes are TRBV5-6 and TRBJ2-1; 9 bases are shared with TRBD1. This CDR3 comprises 16 residues. Germline V gene sequence: CDR1 SGHDT, CDR2 YYEEEE. The ends lost 4 bases at V and 3 bases at J; junction bases unmatched: 8.

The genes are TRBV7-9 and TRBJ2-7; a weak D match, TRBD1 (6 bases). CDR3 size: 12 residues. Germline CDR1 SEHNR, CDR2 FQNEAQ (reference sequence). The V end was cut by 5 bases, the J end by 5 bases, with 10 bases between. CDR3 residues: CASSREGDEQYF. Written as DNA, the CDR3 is TGTGCCAGCAGCCGTGAGGGGGACGAGCAGTACTTC.

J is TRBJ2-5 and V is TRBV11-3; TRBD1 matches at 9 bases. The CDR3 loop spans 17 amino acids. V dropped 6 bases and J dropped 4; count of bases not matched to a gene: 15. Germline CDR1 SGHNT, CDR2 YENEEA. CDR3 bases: TGTGCCAGCAGTTCCAAACCTCGCCCGGGACAGGGAGAGACCCAGTACTTC. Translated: CASSSKPRPGQGETQYF.

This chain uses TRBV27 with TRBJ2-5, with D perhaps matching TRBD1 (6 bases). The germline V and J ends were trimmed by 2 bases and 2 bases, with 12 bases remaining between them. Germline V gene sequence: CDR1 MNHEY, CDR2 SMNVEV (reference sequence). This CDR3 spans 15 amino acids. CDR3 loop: CASSLLGQLQETQYF. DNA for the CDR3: TGTGCCAGCAGTTTACTAGGACAGCTACAAGAGACCCAGTACTTC.

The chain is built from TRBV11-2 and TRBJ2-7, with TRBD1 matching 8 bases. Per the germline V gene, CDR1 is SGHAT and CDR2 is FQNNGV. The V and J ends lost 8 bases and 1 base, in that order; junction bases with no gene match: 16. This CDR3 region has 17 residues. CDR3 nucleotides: TGTGCCAGCCGACGATACCTCATCCGGGACAGGTCCTACGAGCAGTACTTC. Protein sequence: CASRRYLIRDRSYEQYF.

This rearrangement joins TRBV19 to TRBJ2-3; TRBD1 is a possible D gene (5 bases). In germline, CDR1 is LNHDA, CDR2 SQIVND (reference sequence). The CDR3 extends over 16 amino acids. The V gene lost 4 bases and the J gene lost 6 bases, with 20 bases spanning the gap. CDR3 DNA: TGTGCCAGTAGTACCCAGGGCAGGGTCGTACGGGATACGCAGTATTTT. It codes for CASSTQGRVVRDTQYF.

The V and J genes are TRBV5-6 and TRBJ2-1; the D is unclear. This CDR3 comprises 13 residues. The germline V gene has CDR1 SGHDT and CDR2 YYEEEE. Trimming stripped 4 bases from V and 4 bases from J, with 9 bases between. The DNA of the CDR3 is TGTGCCAGCAGCAACGGGCCTTACAATGAGCAGTTCTTC. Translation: CASSNGPYNEQFF.

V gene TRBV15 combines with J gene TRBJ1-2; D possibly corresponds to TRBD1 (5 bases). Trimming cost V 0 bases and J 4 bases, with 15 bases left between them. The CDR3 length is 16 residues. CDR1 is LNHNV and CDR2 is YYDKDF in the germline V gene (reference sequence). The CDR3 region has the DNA TGTGCCACCAGCAGAGATCTCGGGATCGGGGGCTATGGCTACACCTTC. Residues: CATSRDLGIGGYGYTF.

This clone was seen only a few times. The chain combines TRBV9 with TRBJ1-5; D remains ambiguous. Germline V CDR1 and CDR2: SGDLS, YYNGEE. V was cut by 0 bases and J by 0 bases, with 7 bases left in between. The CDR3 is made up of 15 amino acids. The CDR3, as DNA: TGTGCCAGCAGCGTAGCTCCAGATAGCAATCAGCCCCAGCATTTT. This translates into CASSVAPDSNQPQHF.

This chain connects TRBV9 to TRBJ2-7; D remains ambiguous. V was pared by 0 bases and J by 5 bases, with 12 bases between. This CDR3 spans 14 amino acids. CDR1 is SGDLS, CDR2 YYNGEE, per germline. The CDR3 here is CASSVEGSLDEQYF. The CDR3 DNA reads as TGTGCCAGCAGCGTAGAAGGCAGTCTGGACGAGCAGTACTTC. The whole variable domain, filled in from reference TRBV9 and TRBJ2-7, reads DSGVTQTPKHLITATGQRVTLRCSPRSGDLSVYWYQQSLDQGLQFLIQYYNGEERAKGNILERFSAQQFPDLHSELNLSSLELGDSALYFCASSVEGSLDEQYFGPGTRLTVT.

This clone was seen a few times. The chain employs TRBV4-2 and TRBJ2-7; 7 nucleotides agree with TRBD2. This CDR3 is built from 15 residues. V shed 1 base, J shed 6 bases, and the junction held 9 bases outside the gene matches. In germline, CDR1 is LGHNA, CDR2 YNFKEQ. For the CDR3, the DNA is TGTGCCAGCAGCCAAGTAAGTAGCGGGCCAGTCGAGCAGTACTTC. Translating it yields CASSQVSSGPVEQYF.

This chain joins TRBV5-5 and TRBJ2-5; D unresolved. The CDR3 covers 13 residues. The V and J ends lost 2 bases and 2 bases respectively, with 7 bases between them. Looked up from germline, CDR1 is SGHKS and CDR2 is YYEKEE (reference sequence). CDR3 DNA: TGTGCCAGCAGCTTCTTAGGTCAAGAGACCCAGTACTTC. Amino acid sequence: CASSFLGQETQYF.

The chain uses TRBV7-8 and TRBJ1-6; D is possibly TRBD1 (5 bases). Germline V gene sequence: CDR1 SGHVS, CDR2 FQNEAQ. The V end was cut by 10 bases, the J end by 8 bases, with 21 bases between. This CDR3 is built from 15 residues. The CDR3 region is CATSSGTGGYSPLHF. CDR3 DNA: TGTGCCACCTCGAGTGGGACCGGGGGGTATTCACCCCTCCACTTT. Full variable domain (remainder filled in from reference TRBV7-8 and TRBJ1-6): GAGVSQSPRYKVAKRGQDVALRCDPISGHVSLFWYQQALGQGPEFLTYFQNEAQLDKSGLPSDRFFAERPEGSVSTLKIQRTQQEDSAVYLCATSSGTGGYSPLHFGNGTRLTVT.

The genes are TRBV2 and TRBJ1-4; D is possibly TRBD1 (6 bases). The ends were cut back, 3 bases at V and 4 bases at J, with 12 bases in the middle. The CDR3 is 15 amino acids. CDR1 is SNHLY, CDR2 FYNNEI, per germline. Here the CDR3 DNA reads TGTGCCAGCAGTGACCTGGACAGTTATAATGAAAAACTGTTTTTT. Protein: CASSDLDSYNEKLFF.